This T cell receptor (beta chain) was retrieved from a study of cytomegalovirus exposure and HLA in healthy donors. The primer mix had 60 Vbeta and 13 Jbeta primers. Some clones are missing from TCRdb's copy, which holds only in-frame ones; the method was immunoSEQ multiplex PCR. The sample carries 90,000 to 150,000 clones, 77% recorded once. CDR3 length: 17 residues. Germline V gene sequence: CDR1 LNHDA, CDR2 SQIVND (reference sequence). Of note for this clone: At one end, the junction sequence differs from germline, possibly due to a read error.

The specimen sequenced was PBMCs. This clonotype was obtained from a human donor in good health. The chain couples TRBV19 to TRBJ2-6, with 9 nucleotides matching TRBD1. The DNA of the CDR3 is TGTGCCAGTAGTATGGGGACAGGGTCCTCTGGGGCCAACGGCCTGACTTTC. It codes for CASSMGTGSSGANGLTF. Variable domain in full (rest from reference TRBV19 and TRBJ2-6): DGGITQSPKYLFRKEGQNVTLSCEQNLNHDAMYWYRQDPGQGLRLIYYSQIVNDFQKGDIAEGYSVSREKKESFPLTVTSAQKNPTAFYLCASSMGTGSSGANGLTFGAGSRLTVL.